The 8 T cell receptor beta chains below come from one sample, sequenced in a study of blood T cell repertoires in COVID-19. Sequencing used immunoSEQ multiplex PCR; TCRdb keeps in-frame clones, though not all of them. Seen here are about 280,000 clones, approximately 88% observed once, and the top ten hold about 1%. The specimen was PBMCs or T cells enriched from blood (not recorded which). These receptors came from a woman aged 30 to 39 who had recovered from COVID-19.

The chain uses TRBV4-1 and TRBJ2-1; D might be TRBD2 (6 bases). The length of the CDR3 is 16 residues. Germline V CDR1 and CDR2: MGHRA, YSYEKL. The V gene lost 3 bases and the J gene lost 7 bases, with 19 bases spanning the gap. DNA of the CDR3: TGCGCCAGCAGCCAGGTAGCGGTCCTTCTGAGGAATGAGCAGTTCTTC. Translation gives CASSQVAVLLRNEQFF.

This chain joins TRBV30 and TRBJ1-2; 11 bases are shared with TRBD1. J lost 6 bases, V lost 3 bases, and 9 bases had no gene match. Germline loops: CDR1 GTSNPN, CDR2 SVGIG (reference sequence). This CDR3 has 15 residues. DNA for the CDR3: TGTGCCTGGAGGATCGGAGGACAGGGGGCTGATGGCTACACCTTC. Amino acid sequence: CAWRIGGQGADGYTF.

The rearrangement joins TRBV9 to TRBJ2-7; D is possibly TRBD2 (6 bases). Per the germline V gene, CDR1 is SGDLS and CDR2 is YYNGEE. Trimming pared 4 bases from V and 3 bases from J, leaving 14 bases between. The CDR3 is made up of 14 amino acids. Here the CDR3 reads CASSKGGGNYEQYF. The CDR3 nucleotides read TGTGCCAGCAGCAAGGGTGGGGGGAACTACGAGCAGTACTTC.

V and J are TRBV5-1 and TRBJ2-1; TRBD2 agrees at 12 bases. The CDR3 has 16 residues. The V gene's germline CDR1 is SGHRS and CDR2 YFSETQ. Trimming cost V 9 bases and J 8 bases; bases outside gene matches: 15. The CDR3 sequence: CATATTTSGRGDEQFF. CDR3 DNA sequence: TGCGCCACTGCAACCACGACTAGCGGGAGAGGGGATGAGCAGTTCTTC.

This clone was observed a few times. The V and J genes are TRBV27 and TRBJ2-7; D possibly corresponds to TRBD1 (6 bases). The V and J ends lost 3 bases and 4 bases respectively, with 10 bases between them. Germline-derived CDR1 and CDR2 are MNHEY and SMNVEV (reference sequence). This CDR3 has 13 amino acids. The CDR3 DNA sequence: TGTGCCAGCAGTTTCTTACAGGGTTACGAGCAGTACTTC. It yields the protein CASSFLQGYEQYF.

This clone was counted between two and nine times. The CDR3 is CASSPGAAGYTEAFF. CDR3 DNA: TGTGCCAGCTCACCAGGGGCGGCGGGGTACACTGAAGCTTTCTTT. The chain recombines TRBV18 with TRBJ1-1, with TRBD1 as a possible D gene (5 bases). Germline V gene sequence: CDR1 KGHSH, CDR2 LQKENI. The CDR3 extends over 15 amino acids. Trimming removed 2 bases at V and 3 bases at J, with 13 bases between.

The chain has TRBV10-3 and TRBJ1-1; maybe TRBD1 (6 bases). The CDR3 totals 13 residues. V shed 5 bases and J shed 7 bases, with 14 bases lying between them. Per the germline V gene, CDR1 is ENHRY and CDR2 is SYGVKD. CDR3 residues: CAISPGQRGEAFF. The CDR3, as DNA: TGTGCCATCAGTCCAGGACAGAGAGGTGAAGCTTTCTTT.

The J gene is TRBJ1-6, the V gene TRBV27; 9 bases match TRBD1. CDR1 is MNHEY and CDR2 is SMNVEV in the germline V gene (reference sequence). CDR3 length: 15 residues. V lost 5 bases and J lost 10; bases outside the gene matches: 9. The CDR3 region has the DNA TGTGCCAGCAGTGACTGGACAGGGGAAGGGTCACCCCTCCACTTT. Protein sequence: CASSDWTGEGSPLHF.